This entry lists 27 T cell receptor beta chains sequenced from one sample in a study of blood T cells in healthy people across ages. A sample-barcoded 5' primer and a J-beta primer mix were used in a second PCR of roughly 7 to 11 cycles. MiXCR, applied by TCRdb to the 5' RACE reads, yields one record per CDR3 protein. The sample shows more than 800,000 distinct CDR3 sequences, roughly 45% of them seen only once. Sequencing was performed on blood. These receptor sequences come from a woman aged 55-69 years in good health.

The J gene is TRBJ2-5, the V gene TRBV7-6; 13 bases are a match to TRBD2. V was pared by 4 bases and J by 7 bases, with 9 bases of the junction left unmatched. Germline CDR1 SGHVS, CDR2 FNYEAQ. This CDR3 has 16 amino acids. The CDR3 here is CASSSRTSGSKGTQYF. The CDR3 nucleotides read TGTGCCAGCAGCTCGAGGACTAGCGGGAGTAAGGGGACCCAGTACTTC.

In DNA form, the CDR3 reads TGTGCCATCAGTGACGGGGGGGATGAGCAGTTCTTC. Its protein is CAISDGGDEQFF. The V gene is TRBV10-3, the J gene TRBJ2-1; 8 bases fit TRBD2. V lost 3 bases to trimming and J lost 8 bases; unmatched junction nucleotides: 0. CDR1 and CDR2 from the germline V gene are ENHRY and SYGVKD. The CDR3 sequence is 12 residues long.

The chain recombines TRBV30 with TRBJ2-7; D might be TRBD1 (6 bases). Germline CDR1 reads GTSNPN; CDR2 reads SVGIG (reference sequence). The CDR3 is 14 residues long. Trimming left V 0 bases short and J 2 bases short, with 11 bases between. The CDR3 nucleotides read TGTGCCTGGAGTGTACAGGGCAGTACCTACGAGCAGTACTTC. Translating gives CAWSVQGSTYEQYF.

This chain links TRBV6-6 with TRBJ1-6; D gene uncertain. CDR1 is MNHNY, CDR2 SVGAGI, per germline (reference sequence). This CDR3 has 15 residues. V was trimmed by 6 bases and J by 8 bases, leaving 17 bases between them. The CDR3 sequence: CASRNTPREDSPLHF. CDR3 nucleotide sequence: TGTGCCAGCAGAAACACCCCCAGAGAGGATTCACCCCTCCACTTT.

Comment on this clonotype: A read error is possible here, since a much larger clone lies one base away. The rearrangement links TRBV6-6 to TRBJ2-1, with D possibly TRBD2 on 6 matching bases. The DNA end is more similar to TRBJ2-7, so the J call may be wrong. Germline values: CDR1 MNHNY, CDR2 SVGAGI (reference sequence). The CDR3 totals 16 residues. CDR3 in amino acids: CASDDRLVRPRDEQYF. In nucleotides, the CDR3 is TGTGCCAGCGACGACCGACTAGTCAGACCTCGAGATGAGCAGTACTTC.

The table lists this clonotype with a few counts. The chain employs TRBV10-1 and TRBJ1-5; D is ambiguous. V was trimmed by 3 bases and J by 7 bases, leaving 10 bases between them. The germline gives CDR1 WNHNN, CDR2 SYGVQD (reference sequence). The CDR3 length is 13 residues. The CDR3 bases are TGCGCCAGCAGTGAAGACCGTGGGCAGCCCCAGCATTTT. It encodes CASSEDRGQPQHF.

This clonotype was seen only a few times. V usage is TRBV20-1 and J usage is TRBJ2-1; the D is unclear. This CDR3 contains 13 residues. CDR1 is DFQATT and CDR2 is SNEGSKA in the germline V gene (reference sequence). V lost 3 bases, J lost 6 bases, and 12 bases lay in between. CDR3 DNA sequence: TGCAGTGCTAGTATCGGCAGTCCCAATGAGCAGTTCTTC. Its translation: CSASIGSPNEQFF.

This clonotype turned up a few times. This chain joins TRBV29-1 and TRBJ2-3; TRBD2 matches 9 bases. Germline-derived CDR1 and CDR2 are SQVTM and ANQGSEA. With V trimmed by 1 base and J by 4 bases, 6 bases remained unmatched. This CDR3 is 15 amino acids long. In DNA form, the CDR3 reads TGCAGCGTTGAAGGTTTGCGGGAGGGCCCAGATACGCAGTATTTT. It codes for CSVEGLREGPDTQYF.

The gene calls are TRBV11-3 and TRBJ2-1; tentative D call: TRBD2 (6 bases). The V end was cut by 5 bases, the J end by 7 bases, with 18 bases between. The CDR3 runs to 15 residues. Germline CDR1 SGHNT, CDR2 YENEEA. CDR3: CASSESGTPRNEQFF. CDR3 DNA sequence: TGTGCCAGCAGCGAATCCGGGACTCCTCGGAATGAGCAGTTCTTC.

This clonotype was seen many times. The V call is TRBV27, the J call TRBJ2-7, with 9 bases lining up with TRBD1. V lost 5 bases and J lost 1; bases outside the gene matches: 6. Germline values: CDR1 MNHEY, CDR2 SMNVEV (reference sequence). The CDR3 extends over 15 amino acids. Written as DNA, the CDR3 is TGTGCCAGCAGTCCCGGGACAGGGAGTTCCTACGAGCAGTACTTC. It specifies CASSPGTGSSYEQYF.

This sequence joins TRBV20-1 and TRBJ2-3; maybe TRBD2 (5 bases). Germline V gene lookup returns CDR1 DFQATT and CDR2 SNEGSKA (reference sequence). CDR3 length equals 16 residues. V lost 3 bases and J 4 bases, leaving 20 bases between the germline ends. The CDR3 DNA sequence: TGCAGTGCTAGTGTTTTGGGGAGTAGAGTTTCAGATACGCAGTATTTT. Its protein is CSASVLGSRVSDTQYF.

The V gene is TRBV9, the J gene TRBJ1-2; D is ambiguous. V was cut by 0 bases and J by 4 bases, with 10 bases left in between. Germline V gene data show CDR1 as SGDLS and CDR2 as YYNGEE. The CDR3 is 14 amino acids. For the CDR3, the DNA is TGTGCCAGCAGCGTAGGGGGTATTGGCTATGGCTACACCTTC. The encoded protein is CASSVGGIGYGYTF.

The gene calls are TRBV28 and TRBJ2-1, with 7 bases matching TRBD1. Losses at the gene ends were 5 bases for V and 7 bases for J; bases not matched to a gene: 2. Germline V CDR1 and CDR2: MDHEN, SYDVKM. The CDR3 extends over 12 amino acids. In DNA form, the CDR3 reads TGTGCCAGCAGTGGACAGGTTAATGAGCAGTTCTTC. Its translation: CASSGQVNEQFF.

This chain connects TRBV11-2 to TRBJ1-6; the D is unclear. Trimming removed 4 bases at V and 4 bases at J, with 5 bases between. CDR1 is SGHAT, CDR2 FQNNGV, per germline. This CDR3 is 13 amino acids long. The CDR3 reads CASSSIYNSPLHF. CDR3 bases: TGTGCCAGCAGCTCAATATATAATTCACCCCTCCACTTT.

The chain employs TRBV15 and TRBJ2-1; 9 bases line up with TRBD1. Germline lookup yields CDR1 LNHNV and CDR2 YYDKDF (reference sequence). This CDR3 comprises 15 residues. Germline trimming cut 3 bases from V and 9 bases from J; bases unmatched to any gene: 9. CDR3 residues: CATSSRDRAGFEQFF. The CDR3, as DNA: TGTGCCACCAGCAGCCGGGACAGGGCAGGTTTTGAGCAGTTCTTC. The whole variable domain, remainder taken from reference TRBV15 and TRBJ2-1, is DAMVIQNPRYQVTQFGKPVTLSCSQTLNHNVMYWYQQKSSQAPKLLFHYYDKDFNNEADTPDNFQSRRPNTSFCFLDIRSPGLGDTAMYLCATSSRDRAGFEQFFGPGTRLTVL.

The rearrangement joins TRBV12-3 or TRBV12-4 to TRBJ1-4; a possible D gene is TRBD1 (5 bases). Trimming left V 8 bases short and J 0 bases short, with 10 bases between. This CDR3 contains 14 residues. CDR3 bases: TGTGCCAGCGCAGGGTTCGCAACTAATGAAAAACTGTTTTTT. Translated, it gives CASAGFATNEKLFF.

The V and J genes are TRBV5-1 and TRBJ2-5; 9 bases are a match to TRBD2. This CDR3 has 15 residues. Germline trimming cut 0 bases from V and 6 bases from J; bases unmatched to any gene: 6. Germline-derived CDR1 and CDR2 are SGHRS and YFSETQ. Here the CDR3 reads CASSLDPGLAKTQYF. CDR3 DNA: TGCGCCAGCAGCTTGGATCCGGGACTAGCAAAGACCCAGTACTTC. Drawing the rest from reference TRBV5-1 and TRBJ2-5, the complete variable domain is KAGVTQTPRYLIKTRGQQVTLSCSPISGHRSVSWYQQTPGQGLQFLFEYFSETQRNKGNFPGRFSGRQFSNSRSEMNVSTLELGDSALYLCASSLDPGLAKTQYFGPGTRLLVL.

The table lists this clonotype with a few counts. The chain combines TRBV4-2 with TRBJ2-1; D not certain. Trimming took off 4 bases at V and 10 bases at J, with 14 bases between the two ends. The CDR3 runs 13 residues. Germline assignment: CDR1 LGHNA and CDR2 YNFKEQ. The CDR3 region has the DNA TGTGCCAGCAGCCTTGCGGTTGGAACCGAGCAGTTCTTC. It translates to CASSLAVGTEQFF.

V gene TRBV11-2 combines with J gene TRBJ2-5; 9 nucleotides line up with TRBD1. Germline-derived CDR1 and CDR2 are SGHAT and FQNNGV. Unmatched junction bases numbered 18, after V lost 2 bases and J lost 11 bases. There are 17 residues in the CDR3. CDR3 protein: CASSLFFAGQGAREQYF. The CDR3 DNA sequence: TGTGCCAGCAGCTTATTTTTTGCGGGACAGGGAGCTCGAGAGCAGTACTTC.

DNA for the CDR3: TGTGCCAGCGCCATAGCGGAGCAGTACTTC. It codes for CASAIAEQYF. The chain recombines TRBV2 with TRBJ2-7; possible D gene TRBD2, 5 bases. CDR1 SNHLY and CDR2 FYNNEI come from the germline V gene. V was cut by 8 bases and J by 7 bases, with 9 bases left in between. The CDR3 is 10 residues long.

This clonotype occurred a few times. The chain joins TRBV5-1 to TRBJ2-1; the match to TRBD1 covers 8 bases. Germline V lookup: CDR1 SGHRS, CDR2 YFSETQ. This CDR3 spans 15 amino acids. V lost 4 bases and J lost 3; bases outside the gene matches: 6. The CDR3 DNA reads TGCGCCAGCAGCGGGACAGGACTCAACTACAATGAGCAGTTCTTC. Protein: CASSGTGLNYNEQFF.

This clonotype has a handful of counts. The chain couples TRBV7-2 to TRBJ1-1; no definite D call. With 5 bases removed from V and 1 base from J, the gap between germline ends came to 8 bases. Per germline, CDR1 SGHTA and CDR2 FQGNSA. The CDR3 contains 13 residues. CDR3 amino acids: CASSEHTNTEAFF. CDR3 nucleotide sequence: TGTGCCAGCAGCGAGCATACGAACACTGAAGCTTTCTTT.

The chain has TRBV11-2 and TRBJ2-7, with TRBD2 identical over 14 bases. CDR1 and CDR2 from the germline V gene are SGHAT and FQNNGV. The CDR3 loop spans 19 amino acids. J gave up 2 bases and V 4 bases, and 13 bases lay outside the gene matches. CDR3 sequence reads: CASSSYGSWTSGRPYEQYF. CDR3 nucleotide sequence: TGTGCCAGCAGCTCTTATGGATCTTGGACTAGCGGGAGGCCCTACGAGCAGTACTTC.

The chain's CDR3 is CASSSDLRSTEAFF. CDR3 bases: TGTGCCAGCAGCTCCGACCTTAGGAGCACTGAAGCTTTCTTT. The chain carries TRBV5-6 and TRBJ1-1; D gene uncertain. This CDR3 region has 14 residues. The V end was cut by 3 bases, the J end by 4 bases, with 13 bases between. Looked up from germline, CDR1 is SGHDT and CDR2 is YYEEEE.

This clonotype was detected only a few times. The V call is TRBV10-1, the J call TRBJ2-1; 7 bases line up with TRBD2. V lost 5 bases, J lost 4 bases, and 11 bases stayed unmatched. Germline V CDR1 and CDR2: WNHNN, SYGVQD (reference sequence). This CDR3 region has 16 residues. Here the CDR3 DNA reads TGCGCCAGCAGTCCCCCTTCTAGAGCGGGGTACAATGAGCAGTTCTTC. This encodes CASSPPSRAGYNEQFF.

This chain joins TRBV2 and TRBJ2-7, with TRBD1 as a possible D gene (6 bases). The ends were cut back, 10 bases at V and 1 base at J, with 14 bases in the middle. The CDR3 is made up of 13 amino acids. CDR1 SNHLY and CDR2 FYNNEI come from the germline V gene. CDR3 residues: CATKSGQSYEQYF. The CDR3 nucleotides are TGTGCCACCAAATCCGGACAGTCCTACGAGCAGTACTTC.

This chain uses TRBV20-1 with TRBJ2-1; D might be TRBD1 (6 bases). Germline-derived CDR1 and CDR2 are DFQATT and SNEGSKA (reference sequence). Trimming removed 4 bases at V and 6 bases at J, with 16 bases between. The CDR3 spans 14 residues. CDR3 in amino acids: CSATTGRVRNEQFF. For the CDR3, the DNA is TGCAGTGCTACCACAGGGCGCGTTCGCAATGAGCAGTTCTTC.